This T cell receptor (beta chain) was identified in a study of cytomegalovirus exposure and HLA in healthy donors. Researchers ran the PCR with 60 Vbeta and 13 Jbeta primers. TCRdb's table, derived via immunoSEQ multiplex PCR, lists solely in-frame clones and lacks some. Found here are roughly 120,000 clones, around three quarters of them singletons; the top ten hold about 2%. Turning to this clone: Its antigen remains unidentified.

Germline V gene lookup returns CDR1 SEHNR and CDR2 FQNEAQ (reference sequence). The CDR3 consists of 16 residues. J lost 1 base, V lost 3 bases, and 6 bases had no gene match. Samples came from healthy bone marrow donors. Study findings and constraints: HLA alleles showed associations with 15,000 to 20,000 TCR beta sequences in a later analysis, at a 0.05 false discovery rate.

This clonotype was sampled from a man in his late teens or twenties in good health and CMV-seronegative. Sequenced: PBMCs. The chain combines TRBV7-9 with TRBJ1-2; TRBD1 matches at 9 bases. CDR3 residues: CASSFFRDRDNYGYTF. CDR3 sequence (DNA): TGTGCCAGCAGCTTCTTTCGGGACAGGGATAACTATGGCTACACCTTC.